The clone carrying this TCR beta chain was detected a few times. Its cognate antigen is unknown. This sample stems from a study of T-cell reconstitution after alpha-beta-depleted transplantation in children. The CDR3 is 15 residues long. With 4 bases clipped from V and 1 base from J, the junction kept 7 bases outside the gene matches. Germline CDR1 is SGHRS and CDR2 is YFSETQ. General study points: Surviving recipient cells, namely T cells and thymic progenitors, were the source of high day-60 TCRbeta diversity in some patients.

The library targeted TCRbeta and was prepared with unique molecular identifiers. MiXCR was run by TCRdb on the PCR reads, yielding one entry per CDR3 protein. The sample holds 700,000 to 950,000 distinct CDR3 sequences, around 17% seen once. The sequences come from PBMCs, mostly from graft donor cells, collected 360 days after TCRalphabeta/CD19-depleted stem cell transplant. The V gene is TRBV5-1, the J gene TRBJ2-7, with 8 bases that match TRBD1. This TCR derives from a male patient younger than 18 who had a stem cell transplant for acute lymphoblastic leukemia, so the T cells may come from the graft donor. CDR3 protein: CASSGQGQVSYEQYF. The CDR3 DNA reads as TGCGCCAGCAGCGGGCAGGGACAGGTATCCTACGAGCAGTACTTC.